The clone carrying this TCR beta chain was picked up one time. The data were obtained in a study of blood T cell repertoires in COVID-19. Overall study context: The United States, Italy and Spain provided the acute and convalescent COVID-19 samples. The analysed material was cDNA or gDNA that came from T cells, B-cell-depleted T cells, or PBMCs.

Per the germline V gene, CDR1 is SGDLS and CDR2 is YYNGEE. J was trimmed by 5 bases and V by 3 bases; bases with no gene match: 10. This CDR3 has 17 amino acids. Authors' processing steps: Amplification from reference gene primers served as the basis for estimated nucleated cell counts. Measured with immunoSEQ multiplex PCR; TCRdb has only the in-frame clones, and not every one. The D gene and trimming were derived from the DNA, and the V and J assignments and clone size from that table. Of roughly 26,000 clones in the sample, over 85% were seen once. V is TRBV9 and J is TRBJ2-3; 12 positions match TRBD2. Sample: peripheral blood. The sequence came from a human donor with active COVID-19. The donor label of this sample is uncertain. This CDR3 is CASSAETSGGPGDTQYF. The DNA of the CDR3 is TGTGCCAGCAGCGCCGAAACTAGCGGGGGGCCGGGAGATACGCAGTATTTT.